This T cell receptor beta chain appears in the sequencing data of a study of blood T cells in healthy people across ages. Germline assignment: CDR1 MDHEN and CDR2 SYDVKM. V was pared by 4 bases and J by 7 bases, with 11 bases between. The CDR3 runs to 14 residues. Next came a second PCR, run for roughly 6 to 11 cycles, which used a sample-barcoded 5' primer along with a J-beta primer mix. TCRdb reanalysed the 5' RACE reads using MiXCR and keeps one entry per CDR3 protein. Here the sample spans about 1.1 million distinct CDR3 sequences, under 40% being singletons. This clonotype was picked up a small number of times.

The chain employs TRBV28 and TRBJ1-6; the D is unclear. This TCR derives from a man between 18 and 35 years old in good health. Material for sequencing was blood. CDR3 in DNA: TGTGCCAGCAGTTGGACCACCGCGAATTCACCCCTCCACTTT. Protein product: CASSWTTANSPLHF.